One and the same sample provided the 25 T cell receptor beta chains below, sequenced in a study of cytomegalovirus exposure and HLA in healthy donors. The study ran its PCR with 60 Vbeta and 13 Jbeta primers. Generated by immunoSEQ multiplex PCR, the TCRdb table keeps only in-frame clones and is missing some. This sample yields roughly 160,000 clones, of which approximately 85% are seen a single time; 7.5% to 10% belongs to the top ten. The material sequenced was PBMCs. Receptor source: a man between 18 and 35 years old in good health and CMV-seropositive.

The CDR3 is CASSQERTGGRNEQFF. In DNA, the CDR3 is TGCGCCAGCAGCCAAGAGAGGACAGGGGGACGAAATGAGCAGTTCTTC. V and J are TRBV4-1 and TRBJ2-1, with 10 bases aligning to TRBD1. The junction had 6 bases not matched to a gene; V was cut back by 0 bases and J by 7 bases. This CDR3 contains 16 residues. The germline V gene has CDR1 MGHRA and CDR2 YSYEKL.

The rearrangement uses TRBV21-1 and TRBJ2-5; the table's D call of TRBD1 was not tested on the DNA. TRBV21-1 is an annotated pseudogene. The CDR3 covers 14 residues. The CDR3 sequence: CASSQGQSQETQYF. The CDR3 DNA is TGTGCCAGCAGCCAGGGACAGTCACAAGAGACCCAGTACTTC.

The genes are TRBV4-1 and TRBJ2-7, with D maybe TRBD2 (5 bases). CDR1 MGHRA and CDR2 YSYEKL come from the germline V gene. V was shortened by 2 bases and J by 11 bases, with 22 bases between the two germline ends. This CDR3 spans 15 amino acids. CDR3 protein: CASSQFVERSGKEYF. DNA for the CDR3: TGCGCCAGCAGCCAATTCGTAGAGCGGTCGGGTAAGGAGTACTTC.

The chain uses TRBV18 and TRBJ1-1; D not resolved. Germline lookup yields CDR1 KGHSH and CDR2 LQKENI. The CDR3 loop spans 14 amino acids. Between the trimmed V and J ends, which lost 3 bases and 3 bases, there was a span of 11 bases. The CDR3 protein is CASSPLASDTEAFF. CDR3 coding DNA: TGTGCCAGCTCACCCCTTGCCAGCGACACTGAAGCTTTCTTT.

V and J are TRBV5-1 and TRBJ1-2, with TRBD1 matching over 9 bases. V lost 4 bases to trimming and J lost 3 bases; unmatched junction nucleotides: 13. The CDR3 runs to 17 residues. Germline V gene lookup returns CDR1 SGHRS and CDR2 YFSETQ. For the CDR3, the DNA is TGCGCCAGCAGCCCCCCGGGACAGGGAGGAGTTCACTATGGCTACACCTTC. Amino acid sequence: CASSPPGQGGVHYGYTF.

CDR3 nucleotides: TGCGCCAGCAGCTTGGGGATCACTAGCGGTGCAGATACGCAGTATTTT. Translation: CASSLGITSGADTQYF. The J gene is TRBJ2-3, the V gene TRBV5-1, with 8 bases that match TRBD2. Unmatched junction bases numbered 7, after V lost 0 bases and J lost 4 bases. Germline V gene lookup returns CDR1 SGHRS and CDR2 YFSETQ. The CDR3 is 16 amino acids.

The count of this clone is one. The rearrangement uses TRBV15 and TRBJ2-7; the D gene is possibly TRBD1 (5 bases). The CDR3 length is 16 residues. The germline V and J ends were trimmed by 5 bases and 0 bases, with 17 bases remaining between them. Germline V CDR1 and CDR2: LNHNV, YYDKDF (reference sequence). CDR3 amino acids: CATSDRRQSSSYEQYF. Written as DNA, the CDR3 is TGTGCCACCAGCGACAGAAGACAGAGTAGCTCCTACGAGCAGTACTTC. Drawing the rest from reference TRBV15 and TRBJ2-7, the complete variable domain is DAMVIQNPRYQVTQFGKPVTLSCSQTLNHNVMYWYQQKSSQAPKLLFHYYDKDFNNEADTPDNFQSRRPNTSFCFLDIRSPGLGDTAMYLCATSDRRQSSSYEQYFGPGTRLTVT.

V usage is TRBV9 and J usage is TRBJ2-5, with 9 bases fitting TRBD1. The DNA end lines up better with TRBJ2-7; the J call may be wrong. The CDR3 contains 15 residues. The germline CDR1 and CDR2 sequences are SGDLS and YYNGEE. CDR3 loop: CASSVSGTGTYEQYF. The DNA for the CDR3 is TGTGCCAGCAGCGTAAGTGGGACAGGGACGTACGAGCAGTACTTC.

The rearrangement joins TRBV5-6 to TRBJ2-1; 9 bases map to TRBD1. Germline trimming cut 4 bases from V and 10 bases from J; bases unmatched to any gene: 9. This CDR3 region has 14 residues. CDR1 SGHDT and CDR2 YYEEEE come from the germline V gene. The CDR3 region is CASSPGTGPREQFF. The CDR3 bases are TGTGCCAGCAGCCCCGGGACAGGGCCTAGGGAGCAGTTCTTC.

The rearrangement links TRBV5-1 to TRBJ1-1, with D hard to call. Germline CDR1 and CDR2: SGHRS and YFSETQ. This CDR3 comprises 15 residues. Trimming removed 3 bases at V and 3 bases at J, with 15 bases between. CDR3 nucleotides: TGCGCCAGCAGCTGGATGGGGATGGAGGACACTGAAGCTTTCTTT. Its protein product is CASSWMGMEDTEAFF.

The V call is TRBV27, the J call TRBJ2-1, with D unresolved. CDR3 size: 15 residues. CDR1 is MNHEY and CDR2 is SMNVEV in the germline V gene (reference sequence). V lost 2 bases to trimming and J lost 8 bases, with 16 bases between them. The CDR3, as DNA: TGTGCCAGCAGTTTAACGTTTCCAGCGACTTATGAGCAGTTCTTC. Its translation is CASSLTFPATYEQFF.

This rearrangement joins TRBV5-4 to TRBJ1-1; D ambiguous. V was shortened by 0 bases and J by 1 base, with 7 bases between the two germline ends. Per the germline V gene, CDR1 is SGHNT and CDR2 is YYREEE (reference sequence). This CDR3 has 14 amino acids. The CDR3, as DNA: TGTGCCAGCAGCTTGGGTCTAGCGAACACTGAAGCTTTCTTT. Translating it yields CASSLGLANTEAFF.

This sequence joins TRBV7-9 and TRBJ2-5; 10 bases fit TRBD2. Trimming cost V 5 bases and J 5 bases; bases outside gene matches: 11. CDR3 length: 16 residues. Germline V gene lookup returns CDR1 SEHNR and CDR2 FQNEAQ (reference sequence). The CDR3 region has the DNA TGTGCCAGCAGCCGCGCCAGTCTAGCGGGGGAGGAGACCCAGTACTTC. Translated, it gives CASSRASLAGEETQYF.

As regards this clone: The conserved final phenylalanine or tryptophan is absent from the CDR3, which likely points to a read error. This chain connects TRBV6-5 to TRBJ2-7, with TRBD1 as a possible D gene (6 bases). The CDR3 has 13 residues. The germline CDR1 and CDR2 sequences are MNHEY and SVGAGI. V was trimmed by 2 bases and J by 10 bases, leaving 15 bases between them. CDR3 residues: CASSYQDSYLQYL. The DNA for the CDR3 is TGTGCCAGCAGTTACCAGGACAGCTATCTCCAGTACCTC.

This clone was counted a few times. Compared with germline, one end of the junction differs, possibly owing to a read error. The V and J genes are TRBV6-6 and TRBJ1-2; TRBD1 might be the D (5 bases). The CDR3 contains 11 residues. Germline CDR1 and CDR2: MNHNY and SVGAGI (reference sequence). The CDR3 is CASGYGGSYTF. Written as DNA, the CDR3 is TGTGCCAGCGGTTATGGGGGGAGCTACACCTTC.

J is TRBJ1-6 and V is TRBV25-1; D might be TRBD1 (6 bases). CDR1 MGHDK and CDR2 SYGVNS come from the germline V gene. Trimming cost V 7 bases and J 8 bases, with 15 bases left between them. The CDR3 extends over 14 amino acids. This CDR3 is CASTIGTKDSPLHF. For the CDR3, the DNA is TGTGCCAGCACTATCGGGACAAAAGATTCACCCCTCCACTTT.

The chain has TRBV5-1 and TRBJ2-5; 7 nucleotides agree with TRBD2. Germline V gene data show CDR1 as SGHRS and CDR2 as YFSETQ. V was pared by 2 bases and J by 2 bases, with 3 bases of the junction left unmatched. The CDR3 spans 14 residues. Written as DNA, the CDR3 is TGCGCCAGCAGCTTAACAGCGGGGCAAGAGACCCAGTACTTC. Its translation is CASSLTAGQETQYF.

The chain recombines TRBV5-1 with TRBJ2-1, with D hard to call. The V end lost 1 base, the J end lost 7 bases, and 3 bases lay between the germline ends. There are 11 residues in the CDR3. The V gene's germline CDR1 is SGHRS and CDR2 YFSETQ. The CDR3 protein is CASSLRNEQFF. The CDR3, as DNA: TGCGCCAGCAGCTTGCGGAATGAGCAGTTCTTC.

Here the CDR3 reads CASSEKAGGPPDTQYF. CDR3 bases: TGTGCCAGCAGTGAAAAGGCGGGGGGGCCCCCAGATACGCAGTATTTT. The chain links TRBV2 to TRBJ2-3, with TRBD2 matching over 9 bases. The junction had 7 bases not matched to a gene; V was cut back by 2 bases and J by 4 bases. There are 16 residues in the CDR3. The germline gives CDR1 SNHLY, CDR2 FYNNEI. The full variable domain, completed using reference TRBV2 and TRBJ2-3, is EPEVTQTPSHQVTQMGQEVILRCVPISNHLYFYWYRQILGQKVEFLVSFYNNEISEKSEIFDDQFSVERPDGSNFTLKIRSTKLEDSAMYFCASSEKAGGPPDTQYFGPGTRLTVL.

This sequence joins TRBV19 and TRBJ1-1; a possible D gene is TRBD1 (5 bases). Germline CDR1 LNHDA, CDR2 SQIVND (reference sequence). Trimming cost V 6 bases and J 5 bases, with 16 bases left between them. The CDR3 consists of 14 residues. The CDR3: CASREPRDDTEAFF. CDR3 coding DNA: TGTGCCAGTAGAGAACCCAGGGATGATACTGAAGCTTTCTTT. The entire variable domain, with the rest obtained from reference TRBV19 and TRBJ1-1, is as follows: DGGITQSPKYLFRKEGQNVTLSCEQNLNHDAMYWYRQDPGQGLRLIYYSQIVNDFQKGDIAEGYSVSREKKESFPLTVTSAQKNPTAFYLCASREPRDDTEAFFGQGTRLTVV.

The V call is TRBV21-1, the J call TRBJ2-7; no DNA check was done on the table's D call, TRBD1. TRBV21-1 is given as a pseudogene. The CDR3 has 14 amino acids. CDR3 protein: CASSKPQGSYEQYF. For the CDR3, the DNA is TGTGCCAGCAGCAAACCACAGGGATCCTACGAGCAGTACTTC.

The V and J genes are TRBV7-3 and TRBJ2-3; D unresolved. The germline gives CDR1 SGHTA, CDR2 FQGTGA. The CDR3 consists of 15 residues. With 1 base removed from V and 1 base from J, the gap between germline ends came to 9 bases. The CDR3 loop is CASSLMGPGTDTQYF. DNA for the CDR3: TGTGCCAGCAGCTTAATGGGCCCAGGCACAGATACGCAGTATTTT.

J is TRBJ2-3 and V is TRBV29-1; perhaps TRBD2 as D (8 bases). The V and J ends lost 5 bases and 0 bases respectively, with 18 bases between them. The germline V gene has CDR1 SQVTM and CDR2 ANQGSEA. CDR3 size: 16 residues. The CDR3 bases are TGCAGCGTTCAGGGGGAGCGGGGGATAAGCACAGATACGCAGTATTTT. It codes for CSVQGERGISTDTQYF.

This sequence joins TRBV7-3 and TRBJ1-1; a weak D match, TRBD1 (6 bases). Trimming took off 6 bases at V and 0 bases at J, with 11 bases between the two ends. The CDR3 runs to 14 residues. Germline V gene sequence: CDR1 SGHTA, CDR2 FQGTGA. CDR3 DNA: TGTGCCAGCAGTCTACAGGGAATGAACACTGAAGCTTTCTTT. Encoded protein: CASSLQGMNTEAFF.

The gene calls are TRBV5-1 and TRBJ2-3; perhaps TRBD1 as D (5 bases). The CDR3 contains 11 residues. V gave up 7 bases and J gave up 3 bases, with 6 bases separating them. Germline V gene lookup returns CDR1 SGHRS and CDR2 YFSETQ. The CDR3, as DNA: TGCGCCAGCCAGGGAACAGATACGCAGTATTTT. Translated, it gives CASQGTDTQYF.